This entry concerns a single T cell receptor beta chain. This entry belongs to a study of blood T cell repertoires in COVID-19. The CDR3 has 15 residues. Germline assignment: CDR1 SQVTM and CDR2 ANQGSEA. V lost 5 bases and J lost 4, with 15 bases in between. In the study's own analysis: Reference gene primer amplification gave nucleated cell count estimates. The assay was immunoSEQ multiplex PCR, and TCRdb's table has in-frame clones only and misses some. V and J calls plus clone size are reproduced from that table; the DNA served to infer D and trimming. The sample holds some 420,000 clones; approximately 92% are singletons and the top ten take 0.9% to 1.2%. Recruits, aged about 18 to 100 years, lived in approximately 26 US areas. Membership in each cohort depended on participant-reported clinical history. Donors in Cohort 3 counted as recovered after two negative PCRs, clearance, or symptom resolution.

Sequenced input: PBMCs or T cells enriched from blood (not recorded which). This receptor was taken from a man younger than 40 who had recovered from COVID-19. The rearrangement links TRBV29-1 to TRBJ2-6, with unresolved D. The CDR3 region is CSVSTHGAGANVLTF. For the CDR3, the DNA is TGCAGCGTTTCGACTCACGGCGCGGGGGCCAACGTCCTGACTTTC.